This TCR beta chain derives from a study of CD8 T cells in Susac syndrome. Reverse transcription used about 0.45 to 1 ug RNA and random hexamers. A multiplex approach, immunoSEQ multiplex PCR, amplified TCR beta CDR3 across 54 Vbeta and 13 Jbeta. TCRdb recomputed calls from the immunoSEQ multiplex PCR reads with MiXCR, one row per CDR3 protein. The sample has over 140,000 distinct CDR3 sequences, 95% seen once. Trimming cost V 3 bases and J 6 bases, with 10 bases left between them. Per the germline V gene, CDR1 is GTSNPN and CDR2 is SVGIG (reference sequence). The CDR3 extends over 12 amino acids. This chain links TRBV30 with TRBJ2-3; no clear D. This TCR came from a human donor with Susac syndrome. Specimen: CD4+ T cells from PBMCs. The CDR3 loop is CAWSLLEDTQYF. CDR3 nucleotides: TGTGCCTGGAGCCTCCTGGAGGATACGCAGTATTTT.